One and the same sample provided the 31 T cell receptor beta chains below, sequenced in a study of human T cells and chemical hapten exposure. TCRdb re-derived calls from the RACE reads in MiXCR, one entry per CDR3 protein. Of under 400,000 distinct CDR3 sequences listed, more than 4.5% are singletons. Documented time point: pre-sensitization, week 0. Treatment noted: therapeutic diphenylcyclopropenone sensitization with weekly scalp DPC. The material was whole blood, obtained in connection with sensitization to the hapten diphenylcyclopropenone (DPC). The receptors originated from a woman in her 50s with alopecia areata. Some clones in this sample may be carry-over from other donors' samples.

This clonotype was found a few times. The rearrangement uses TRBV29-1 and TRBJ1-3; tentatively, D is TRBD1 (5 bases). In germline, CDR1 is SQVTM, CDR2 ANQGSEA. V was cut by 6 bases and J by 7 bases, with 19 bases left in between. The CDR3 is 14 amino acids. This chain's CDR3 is CSVSAGTAANTIYF. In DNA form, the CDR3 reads TGCAGCGTATCAGCGGGGACGGCGGCGAACACCATATATTTT. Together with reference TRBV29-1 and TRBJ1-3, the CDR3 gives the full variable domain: SAVISQKPSRDICQRGTSLTIQCQVDSQVTMMFWYRQQPGQSLTLIATANQGSEATYESGFVIDKFPISRPNLTFSTLTVSNMSPEDSSIYLCSVSAGTAANTIYFGEGSWLTVV.

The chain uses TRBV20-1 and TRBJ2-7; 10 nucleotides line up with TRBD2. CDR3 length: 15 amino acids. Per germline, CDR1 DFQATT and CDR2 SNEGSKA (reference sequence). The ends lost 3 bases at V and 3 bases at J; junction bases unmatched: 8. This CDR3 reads CSARDYGTSVYEQYF. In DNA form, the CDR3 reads TGCAGTGCTAGGGACTACGGGACTAGCGTCTACGAGCAGTACTTC.

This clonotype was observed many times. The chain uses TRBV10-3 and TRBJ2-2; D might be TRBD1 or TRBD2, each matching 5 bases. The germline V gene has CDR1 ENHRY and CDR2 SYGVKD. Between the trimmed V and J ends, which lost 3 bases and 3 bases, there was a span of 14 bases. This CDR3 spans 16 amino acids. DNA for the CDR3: TGTGCCATCAGTGATCCCTTTCGGGGCGACACCGGGGAGCTGTTTTTT. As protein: CAISDPFRGDTGELFF.

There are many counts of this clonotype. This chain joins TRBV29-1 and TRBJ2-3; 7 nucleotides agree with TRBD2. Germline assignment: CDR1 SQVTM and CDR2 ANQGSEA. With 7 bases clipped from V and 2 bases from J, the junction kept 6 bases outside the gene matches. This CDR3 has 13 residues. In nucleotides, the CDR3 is TGCAGCGGGGGGGGACTCTTCACAGATACGCAGTATTTT. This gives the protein CSGGGLFTDTQYF.

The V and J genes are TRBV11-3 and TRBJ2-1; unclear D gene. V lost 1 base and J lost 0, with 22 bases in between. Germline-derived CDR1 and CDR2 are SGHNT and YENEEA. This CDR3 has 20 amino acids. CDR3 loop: CASSLGSVRSGESSYNEQFF. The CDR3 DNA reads TGTGCCAGCAGCTTAGGATCCGTTCGTTCGGGCGAGAGCTCCTACAATGAGCAGTTCTTC. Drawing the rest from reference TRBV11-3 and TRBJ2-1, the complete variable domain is EAGVVQSPRYKIIEKKQPVAFWCNPISGHNTLYWYLQNLGQGPELLIRYENEEAVDDSQLPKDRFSAERLKGVDSTLKIQPAELGDSAVYLCASSLGSVRSGESSYNEQFFGPGTRLTVL.

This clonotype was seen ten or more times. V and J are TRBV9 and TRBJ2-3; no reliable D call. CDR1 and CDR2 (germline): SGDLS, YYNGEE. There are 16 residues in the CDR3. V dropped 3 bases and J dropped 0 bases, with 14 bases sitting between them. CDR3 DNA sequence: TGTGCCAGCAGCGGGAGACTTTCAACTAGCACAGATACGCAGTATTTT. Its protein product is CASSGRLSTSTDTQYF.

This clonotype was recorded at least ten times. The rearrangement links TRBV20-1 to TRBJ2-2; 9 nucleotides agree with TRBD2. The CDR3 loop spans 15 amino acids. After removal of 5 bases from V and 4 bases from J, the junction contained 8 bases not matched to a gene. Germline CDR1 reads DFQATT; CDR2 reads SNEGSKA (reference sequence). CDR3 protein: CSAEPGLARTGELFF. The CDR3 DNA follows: TGCAGTGCTGAACCGGGACTAGCACGCACCGGGGAGCTGTTTTTT.

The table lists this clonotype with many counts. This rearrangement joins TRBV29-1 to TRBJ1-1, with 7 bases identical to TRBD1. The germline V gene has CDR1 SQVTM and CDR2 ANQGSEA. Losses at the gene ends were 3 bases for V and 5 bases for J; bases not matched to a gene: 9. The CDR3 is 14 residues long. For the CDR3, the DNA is TGCAGCGTTGAGTCCCCAGGGGGTAATACTGAAGCTTTCTTT. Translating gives CSVESPGGNTEAFF.

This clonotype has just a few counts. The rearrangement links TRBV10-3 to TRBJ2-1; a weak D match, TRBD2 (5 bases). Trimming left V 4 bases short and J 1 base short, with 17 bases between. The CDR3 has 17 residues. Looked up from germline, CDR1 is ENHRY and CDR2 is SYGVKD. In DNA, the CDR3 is TGTGCCATCAGTGCTCCCCTTGTGGGAGCTTCCTACAATGAGCAGTTCTTC. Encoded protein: CAISAPLVGASYNEQFF.

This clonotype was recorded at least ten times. Here the CDR3 reads CASSLSSVNTEAFF. DNA for the CDR3: TGCGCCAGCAGCTTGAGTTCAGTGAACACTGAAGCTTTCTTT. The chain recombines TRBV5-1 with TRBJ1-1; no clear D. Trimming took 1 base from V and 0 from J, leaving 7 bases between them. Germline V gene data show CDR1 as SGHRS and CDR2 as YFSETQ. This CDR3 contains 14 residues.

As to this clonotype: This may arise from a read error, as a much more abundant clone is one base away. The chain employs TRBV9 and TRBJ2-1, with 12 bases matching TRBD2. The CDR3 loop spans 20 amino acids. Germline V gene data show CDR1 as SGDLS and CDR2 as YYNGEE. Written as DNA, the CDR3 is TGTGCCAGCAGCGCGCTACTAGCGGGAGGCATATTCAGCTCCTACAATGAGCAGCTCTTC. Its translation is CASSALLAGGIFSSYNEQLF.

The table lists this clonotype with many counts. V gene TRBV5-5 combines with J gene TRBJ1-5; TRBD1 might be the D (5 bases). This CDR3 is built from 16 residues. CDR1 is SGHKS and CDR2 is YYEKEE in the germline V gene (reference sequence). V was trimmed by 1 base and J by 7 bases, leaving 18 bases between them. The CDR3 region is CASSLSPGRVGQPQHF. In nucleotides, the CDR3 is TGTGCCAGCAGCTTGTCCCCAGGCAGGGTAGGCCAGCCCCAGCATTTT.

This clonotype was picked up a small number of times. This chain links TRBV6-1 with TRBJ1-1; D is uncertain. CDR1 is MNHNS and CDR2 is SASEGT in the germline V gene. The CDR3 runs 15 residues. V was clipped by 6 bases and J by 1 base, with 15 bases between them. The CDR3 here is CASRVPAEKNTEAFF. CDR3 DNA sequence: TGTGCCAGCAGAGTTCCGGCCGAGAAGAACACTGAAGCTTTCTTT.

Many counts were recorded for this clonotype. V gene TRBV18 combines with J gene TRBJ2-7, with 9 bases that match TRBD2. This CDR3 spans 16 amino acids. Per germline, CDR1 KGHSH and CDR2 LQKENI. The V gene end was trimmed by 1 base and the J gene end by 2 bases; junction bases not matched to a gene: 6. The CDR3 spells CASSPRSSGEPYEQYF. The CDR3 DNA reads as TGTGCCAGCTCACCACGGTCTAGCGGGGAACCCTACGAGCAGTACTTC.

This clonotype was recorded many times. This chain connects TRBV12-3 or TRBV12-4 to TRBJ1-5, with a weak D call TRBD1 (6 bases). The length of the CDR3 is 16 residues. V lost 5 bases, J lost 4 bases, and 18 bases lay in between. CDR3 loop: CASSPGRGRRNQPQHF. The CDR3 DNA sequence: TGTGCCAGCAGTCCGGGGAGGGGGAGGAGGAATCAGCCCCAGCATTTT.

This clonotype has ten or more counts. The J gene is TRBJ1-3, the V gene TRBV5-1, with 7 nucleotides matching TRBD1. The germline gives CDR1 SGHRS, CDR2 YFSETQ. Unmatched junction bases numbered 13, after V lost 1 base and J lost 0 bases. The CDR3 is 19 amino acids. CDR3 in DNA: TGCGCCAGCAGCTTGAGATCAGGGACAGCCATGGTCTCTGGAAACACCATATATTTT. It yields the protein CASSLRSGTAMVSGNTIYF.

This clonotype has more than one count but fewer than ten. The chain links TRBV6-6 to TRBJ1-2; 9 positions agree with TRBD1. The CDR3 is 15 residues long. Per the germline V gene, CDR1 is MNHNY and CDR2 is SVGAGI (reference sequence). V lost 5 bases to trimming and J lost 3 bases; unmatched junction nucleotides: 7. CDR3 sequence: CASSPPRTGDYGYTF. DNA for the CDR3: TGTGCCAGCAGTCCCCCGAGGACAGGGGACTATGGCTACACCTTC.

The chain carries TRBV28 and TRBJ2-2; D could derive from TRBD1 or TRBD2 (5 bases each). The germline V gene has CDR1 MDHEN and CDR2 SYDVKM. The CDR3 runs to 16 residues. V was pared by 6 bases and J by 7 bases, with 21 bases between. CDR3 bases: TGTGCCAGCAGCTCGGCCGGGGCCCCGAGGGGCGGGGAGCTGTTTTTT. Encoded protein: CASSSAGAPRGGELFF. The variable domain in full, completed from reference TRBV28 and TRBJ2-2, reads DVKVTQSSRYLVKRTGEKVFLECVQDMDHENMFWYRQDPGLGLRLIYFSYDVKMKEKGDIPEGYSVSREKKERFSLILESASTNQTSMYLCASSSAGAPRGGELFFGEGSRLTVL.

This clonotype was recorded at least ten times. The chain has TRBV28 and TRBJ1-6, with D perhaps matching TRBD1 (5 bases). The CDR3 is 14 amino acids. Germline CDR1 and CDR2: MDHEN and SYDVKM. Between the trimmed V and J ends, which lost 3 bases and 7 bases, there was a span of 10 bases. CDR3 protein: CASSLEGENSPLHF. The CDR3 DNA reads TGTGCCAGCAGTTTGGAAGGGGAGAATTCACCCCTCCACTTT.

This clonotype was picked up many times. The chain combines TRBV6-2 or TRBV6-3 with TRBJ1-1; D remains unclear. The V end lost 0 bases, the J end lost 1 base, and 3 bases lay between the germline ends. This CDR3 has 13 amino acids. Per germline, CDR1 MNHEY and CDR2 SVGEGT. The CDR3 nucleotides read TGTGCCAGCAGTTACTCGTCGAACACTGAAGCTTTCTTT. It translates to CASSYSSNTEAFF.

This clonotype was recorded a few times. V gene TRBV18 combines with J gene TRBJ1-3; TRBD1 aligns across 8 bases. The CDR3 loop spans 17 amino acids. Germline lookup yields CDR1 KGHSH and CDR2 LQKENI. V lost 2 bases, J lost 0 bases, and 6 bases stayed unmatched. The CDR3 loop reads CASSPRTTGDSGNTIYF. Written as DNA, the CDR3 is TGTGCCAGCTCACCAAGGACGACAGGGGACTCTGGAAACACCATATATTTT.

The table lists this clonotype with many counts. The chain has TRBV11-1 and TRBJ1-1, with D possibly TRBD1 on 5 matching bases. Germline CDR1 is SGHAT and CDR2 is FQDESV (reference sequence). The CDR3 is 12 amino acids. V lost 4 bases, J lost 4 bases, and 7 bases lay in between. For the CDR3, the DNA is TGTGCCAGCAGCTGGCAGGGCACTGAAGCTTTCTTT. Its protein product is CASSWQGTEAFF. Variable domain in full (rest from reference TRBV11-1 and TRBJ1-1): EAEVAQSPRYKITEKSQAVAFWCDPISGHATLYWYRQILGQGPELLVQFQDESVVDDSQLPKDRFSAERLKGVDSTLKIQPAELGDSAMYLCASSWQGTEAFFGQGTRLTVV.

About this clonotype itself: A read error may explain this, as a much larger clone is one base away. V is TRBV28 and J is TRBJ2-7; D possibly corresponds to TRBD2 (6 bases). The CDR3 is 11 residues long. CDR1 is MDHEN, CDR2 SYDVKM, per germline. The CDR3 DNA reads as TGTGCCAGCCGCTCGGACTACGAGCAGCACTTC. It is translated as CASRSDYEQHF.

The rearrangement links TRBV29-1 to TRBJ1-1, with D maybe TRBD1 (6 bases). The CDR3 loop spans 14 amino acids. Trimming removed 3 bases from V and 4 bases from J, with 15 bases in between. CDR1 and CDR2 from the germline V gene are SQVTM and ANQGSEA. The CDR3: CSVDEQGQSTEAFF. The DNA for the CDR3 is TGCAGCGTTGATGAACAGGGTCAGAGCACTGAAGCTTTCTTT.

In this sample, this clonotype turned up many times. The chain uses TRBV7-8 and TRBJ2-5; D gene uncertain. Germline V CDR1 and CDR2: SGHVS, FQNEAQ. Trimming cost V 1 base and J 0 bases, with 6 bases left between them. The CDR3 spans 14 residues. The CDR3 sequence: CASSLVEYQETQYF. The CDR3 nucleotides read TGTGCCAGCAGCTTAGTAGAGTACCAAGAGACCCAGTACTTC.

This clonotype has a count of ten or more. The CDR3 nucleotides are TGTGCCAGCGGACCCCTACAGGTTACTACGCAGTATTTT. It codes for CASGPLQVTTQYF. This chain joins TRBV7-2 and TRBJ2-3, with D maybe TRBD1 (5 bases). CDR3 length: 13 amino acids. Trimming took off 8 bases at V and 8 bases at J, with 17 bases between the two ends. Germline CDR1 SGHTA, CDR2 FQGNSA.

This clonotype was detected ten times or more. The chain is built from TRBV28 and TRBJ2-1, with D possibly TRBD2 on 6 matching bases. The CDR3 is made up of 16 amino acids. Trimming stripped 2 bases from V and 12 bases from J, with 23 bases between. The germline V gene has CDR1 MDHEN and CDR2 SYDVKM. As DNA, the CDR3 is TGTGCCAGCAGTTTAATCGGGAGCGAGTACAGTATGGGGCAGTTCTTC. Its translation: CASSLIGSEYSMGQFF.

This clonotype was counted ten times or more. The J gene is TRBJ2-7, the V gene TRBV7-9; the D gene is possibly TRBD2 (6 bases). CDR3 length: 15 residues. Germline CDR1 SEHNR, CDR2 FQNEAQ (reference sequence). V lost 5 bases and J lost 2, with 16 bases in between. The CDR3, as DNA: TGTGCCAGCAGCAACCCCGGAGGGCAGCCCTACGAGCAGTACTTC. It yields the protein CASSNPGGQPYEQYF.

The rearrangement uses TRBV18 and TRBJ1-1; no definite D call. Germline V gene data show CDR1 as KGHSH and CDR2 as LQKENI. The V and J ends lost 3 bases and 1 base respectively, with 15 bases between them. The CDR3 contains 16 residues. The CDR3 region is CASSPVAGPSNTEAFF. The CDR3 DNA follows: TGTGCCAGCTCACCGGTCGCCGGGCCTTCGAACACTGAAGCTTTCTTT.

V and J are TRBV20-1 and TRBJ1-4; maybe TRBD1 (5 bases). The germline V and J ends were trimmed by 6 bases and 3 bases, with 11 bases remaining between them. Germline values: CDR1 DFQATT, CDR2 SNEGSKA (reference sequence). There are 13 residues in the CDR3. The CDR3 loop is CSARVGANEKLFF. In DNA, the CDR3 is TGCAGTGCGAGGGTGGGGGCTAATGAAAAACTGTTTTTT.

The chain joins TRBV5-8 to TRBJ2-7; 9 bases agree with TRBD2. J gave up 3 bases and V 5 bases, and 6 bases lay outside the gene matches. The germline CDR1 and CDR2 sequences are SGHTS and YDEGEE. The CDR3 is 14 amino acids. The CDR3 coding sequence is TGTGCCAGCAGTCAGACTAGCGGAGTCTACGAGCAGTACTTC. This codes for CASSQTSGVYEQYF.